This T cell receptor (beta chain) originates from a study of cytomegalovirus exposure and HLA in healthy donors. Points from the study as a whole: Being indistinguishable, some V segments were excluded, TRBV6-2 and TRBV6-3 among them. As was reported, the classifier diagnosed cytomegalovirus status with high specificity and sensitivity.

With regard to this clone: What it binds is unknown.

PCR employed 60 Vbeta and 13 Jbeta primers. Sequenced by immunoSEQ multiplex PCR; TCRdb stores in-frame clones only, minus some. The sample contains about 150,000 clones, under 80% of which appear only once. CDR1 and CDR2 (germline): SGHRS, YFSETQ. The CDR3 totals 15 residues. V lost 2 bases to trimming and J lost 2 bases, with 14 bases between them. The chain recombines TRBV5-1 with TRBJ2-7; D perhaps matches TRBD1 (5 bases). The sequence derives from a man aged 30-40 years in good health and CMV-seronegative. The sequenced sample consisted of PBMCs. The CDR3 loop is CASSFTGSIPYEQYF. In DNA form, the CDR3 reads TGCGCCAGCAGCTTTACAGGTAGTATACCCTACGAGCAGTACTTC.